This T cell receptor (beta chain) was observed in a study of T-cell memory formation after mild COVID-19. A note on this clonotype: No antigen is known for it.

Constant-segment-primed 5'RACE gave TCR alpha and TCR beta cDNA libraries with sample barcodes and UMIs. Each CDR3 protein is one row after TCRdb ran MiXCR on the 5' RACE reads. The sample shows some 350,000 distinct CDR3 sequences, roughly 15% of them seen only once. The CDR3 extends over 11 amino acids. The V gene's germline CDR1 is SNHLY and CDR2 FYNNEI. Trimming left V 7 bases short and J 5 bases short, with 9 bases between. Study conclusions and caveats: Mainly in CM and EM were contracting CD4+ clones; CD8+ were in EMRA. Memory cells collected pre-infection included some clones that later responded, suggesting cross-reactive memory joined. Day 15 to 85 contracting clones showed balanced CD4/CD8; day 15 to 37 expanders favored CD4+.

Material: PBMCs or a T cell subset sorted from them (not recorded which). The origin of this receptor is a man between 18 and 35 years old who had mild COVID-19 (a few samples of this study predate the infection). Cell type and time point are not known. The chain combines TRBV2 with TRBJ2-7; D is ambiguous. The CDR3 DNA is TGTGCCAGCACAGGTTTCAACGAGCAGTACTTC. Its protein product is CASTGFNEQYF.